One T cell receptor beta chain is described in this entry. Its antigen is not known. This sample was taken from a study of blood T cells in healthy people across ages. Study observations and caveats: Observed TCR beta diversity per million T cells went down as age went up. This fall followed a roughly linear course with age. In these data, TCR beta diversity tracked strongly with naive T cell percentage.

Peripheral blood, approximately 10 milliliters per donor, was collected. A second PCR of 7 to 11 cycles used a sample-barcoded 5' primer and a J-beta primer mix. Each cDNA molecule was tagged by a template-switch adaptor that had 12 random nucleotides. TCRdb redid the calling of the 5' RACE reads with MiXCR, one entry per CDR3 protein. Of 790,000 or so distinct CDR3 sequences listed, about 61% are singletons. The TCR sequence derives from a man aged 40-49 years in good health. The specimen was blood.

CDR3 nucleotides: TGTGCCAGCAGCTCCGGCACACAGCAGTTCTTC. Its translation is CASSSGTQQFF. The chain is built from TRBV7-6 and TRBJ2-1, with D unclear. The CDR3 runs to 11 residues. Trimming removed 4 bases from V and 11 bases from J, with 9 bases in between. The germline gives CDR1 SGHVS, CDR2 FNYEAQ.